This T cell receptor (beta chain) was recovered during a study of T-cell memory formation after mild COVID-19. Overall study findings and caveats: Clones that got smaller from day 15 to 85 had even CD4/CD8, while clones growing later tipped toward CD4+.

With regard to this clonotype: What it binds is unknown.

5'RACE primed from the constant segment yielded TCR alpha and TCR beta cDNA libraries bearing sample barcodes and UMIs. TCRdb redid the calling of the 5' RACE reads with MiXCR, one entry per CDR3 protein. The sample comprises under 300,000 distinct CDR3 sequences, 15% to 20% of which are singletons, and 3.5% to 4% rests with the top ten. Germline V gives CDR1 GTSNPN, CDR2 SVGIG (reference sequence). V dropped 2 bases and J dropped 3 bases, with 8 bases sitting between them. The CDR3 has 13 residues. Sequenced material: PBMCs or a T cell subset sorted from them (not recorded which). The TCR sequence derives from a man between 18 and 35 years old who had mild COVID-19 (a few samples of this study predate the infection). Cell type and time point are not known. V gene TRBV30 combines with J gene TRBJ1-5; D is perhaps TRBD1 (6 bases). The DNA for the CDR3 is TGTGCCTGGAGTAGACAGGACAATCAGCCCCAGCATTTT. It is translated as CAWSRQDNQPQHF.